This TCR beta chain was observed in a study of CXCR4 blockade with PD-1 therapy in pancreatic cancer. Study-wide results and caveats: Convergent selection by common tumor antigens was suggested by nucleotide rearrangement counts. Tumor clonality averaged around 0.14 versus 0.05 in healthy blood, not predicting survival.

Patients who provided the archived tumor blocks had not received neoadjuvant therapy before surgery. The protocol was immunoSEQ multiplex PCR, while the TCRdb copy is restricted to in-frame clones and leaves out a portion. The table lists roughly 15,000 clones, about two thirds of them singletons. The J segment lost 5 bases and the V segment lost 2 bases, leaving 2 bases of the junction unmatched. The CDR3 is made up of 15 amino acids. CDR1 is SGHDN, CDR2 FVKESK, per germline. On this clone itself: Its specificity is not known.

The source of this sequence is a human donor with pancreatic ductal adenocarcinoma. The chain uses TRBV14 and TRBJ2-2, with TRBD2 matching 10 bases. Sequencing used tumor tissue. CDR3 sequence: CASSQSLAGTGELFF. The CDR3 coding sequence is TGTGCCAGCAGCCAATCACTAGCGGGAACCGGGGAGCTGTTTTTT.